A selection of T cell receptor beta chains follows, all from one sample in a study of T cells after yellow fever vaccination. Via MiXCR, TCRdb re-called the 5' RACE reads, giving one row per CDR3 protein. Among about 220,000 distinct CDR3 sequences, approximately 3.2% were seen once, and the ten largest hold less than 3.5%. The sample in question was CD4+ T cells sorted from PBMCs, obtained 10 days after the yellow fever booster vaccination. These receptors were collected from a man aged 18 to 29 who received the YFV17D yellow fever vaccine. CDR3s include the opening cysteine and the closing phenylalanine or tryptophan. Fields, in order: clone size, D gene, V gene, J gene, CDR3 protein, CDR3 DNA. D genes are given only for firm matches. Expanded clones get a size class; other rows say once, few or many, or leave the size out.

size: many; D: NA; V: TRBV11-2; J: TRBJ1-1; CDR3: CASSLDQRVALGGTEAFF; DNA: TGTGCCAGCAGCTTAGATCAGAGGGTAGCTTTGGGGGGCACTGAAGCTTTCTTT
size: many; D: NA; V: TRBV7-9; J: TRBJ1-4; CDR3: CASRRGLRKLFF; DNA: TGTGCCAGCCGTAGGGGGTTGCGAAAACTGTTTTTT
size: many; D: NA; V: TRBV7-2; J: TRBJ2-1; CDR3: CASTPSAQGYNEQFF; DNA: TGTGCCAGCACCCCCTCCGCCCAGGGCTACAATGAGCAGTTCTTC
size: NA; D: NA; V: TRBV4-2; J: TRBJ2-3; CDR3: CASSQDRIGTDTQYF; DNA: TGTGCCAGCAGCCAAGATCGTATTGGCACAGATACGCAGTATTTT
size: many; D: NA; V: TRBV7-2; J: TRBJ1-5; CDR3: CASSFISQPQHF; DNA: TGTGCCAGCAGCTTTATAAGTCAGCCCCAGCATTTT
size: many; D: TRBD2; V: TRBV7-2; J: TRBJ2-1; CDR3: CASSLRGMAGGDEQFF; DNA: TGTGCCAGCAGCTTAAGGGGGATGGCGGGGGGCGATGAGCAGTTCTTC
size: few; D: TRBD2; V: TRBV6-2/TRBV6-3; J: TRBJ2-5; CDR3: CASSPPVLVAGVETQYF; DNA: TGTGCCAGCAGCCCCCCCGTGCTCGTAGCGGGGGTAGAGACCCAGTACTTC
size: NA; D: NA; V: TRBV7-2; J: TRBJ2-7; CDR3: CASSHTHSYEQYF; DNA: TGTGCCAGCAGTCACACACACTCCTACGAGCAGTACTTC
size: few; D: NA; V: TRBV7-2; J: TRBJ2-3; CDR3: CASSADSPQPQYF; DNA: TGTGCCAGCAGCGCTGATAGCCCACAGCCGCAGTATTTT
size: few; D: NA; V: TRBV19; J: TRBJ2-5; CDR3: CASSIDLGTAVETQYF; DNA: TGTGCCAGTAGTATAGATCTGGGGACGGCGGTGGAGACCCAGTACTTC
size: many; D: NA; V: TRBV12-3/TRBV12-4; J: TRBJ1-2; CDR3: CASSFGGRSGYTF; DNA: TGTGCCAGCAGTTTTGGGGGGAGGAGCGGCTACACCTTC
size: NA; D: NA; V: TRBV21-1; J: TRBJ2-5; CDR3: CASSKKARDFGETQYF; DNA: TGTGCCAGCAGCAAAAAGGCAAGGGACTTTGGGGAGACCCAGTACTTC
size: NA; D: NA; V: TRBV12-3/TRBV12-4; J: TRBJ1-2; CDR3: CASSFGRAYGYTF; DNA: TGTGCCAGCAGTTTTGGAAGGGCGTATGGCTACACCTTC
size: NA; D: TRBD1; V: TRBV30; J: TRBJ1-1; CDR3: CAWSVGQGNTEAFF; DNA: TGTGCCTGGAGTGTCGGACAGGGAAACACTGAAGCTTTCTTT
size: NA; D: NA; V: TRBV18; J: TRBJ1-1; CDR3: CASSQGRDTEAFF; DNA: TGTGCCAGCTCACAGGGTCGGGACACTGAAGCTTTCTTT
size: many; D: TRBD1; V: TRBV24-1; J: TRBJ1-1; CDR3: CATSERNPGQGPYATEAFF; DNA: TGTGCCACCAGTGAGCGTAATCCGGGACAGGGCCCGTACGCCACTGAAGCTTTCTTT
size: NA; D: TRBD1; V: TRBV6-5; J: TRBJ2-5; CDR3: CASSYGTGMYQETQYF; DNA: TGTGCCAGCAGTTACGGGACAGGGATGTACCAAGAGACCCAGTACTTC
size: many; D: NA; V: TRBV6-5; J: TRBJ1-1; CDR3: CASSETVNTEAFF; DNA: TGTGCCAGCAGTGAGACGGTGAACACTGAAGCTTTCTTT
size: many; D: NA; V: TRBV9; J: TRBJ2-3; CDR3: CASSVASPTDTQYF; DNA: TGTGCCAGCAGCGTAGCTAGCCCCACAGATACGCAGTATTTT
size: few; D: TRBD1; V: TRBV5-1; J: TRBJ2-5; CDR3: CASSRGDRAEETQYF; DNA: TGCGCCAGCAGCAGGGGGGACAGGGCAGAAGAGACCCAGTACTTC
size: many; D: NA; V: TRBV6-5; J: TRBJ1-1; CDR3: CASRKQGYRTEAFF; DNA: TGTGCCAGCAGGAAACAGGGTTATCGCACTGAAGCTTTCTTT
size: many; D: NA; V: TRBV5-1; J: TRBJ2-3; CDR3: CASNWDATDTQYF; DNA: TGCGCCAGCAACTGGGACGCAACAGATACGCAGTATTTT
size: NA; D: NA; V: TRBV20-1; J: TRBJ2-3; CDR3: CSAPLWTDTQYF; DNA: TGCAGTGCTCCTCTTTGGACAGATACGCAGTATTTT
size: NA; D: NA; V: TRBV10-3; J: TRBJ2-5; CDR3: CAIRSNQETQYF; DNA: TGTGCCATAAGGTCCAACCAAGAGACCCAGTACTTC
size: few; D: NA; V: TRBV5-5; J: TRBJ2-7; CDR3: CASSTLGSALEQYF; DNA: TGTGCCAGCAGCACTCTGGGATCTGCCCTCGAGCAGTACTTC
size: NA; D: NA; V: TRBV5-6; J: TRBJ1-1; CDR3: CASSPWGGQITEAFF; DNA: TGTGCCAGCAGCCCGTGGGGGGGGCAGATCACTGAAGCTTTCTTT
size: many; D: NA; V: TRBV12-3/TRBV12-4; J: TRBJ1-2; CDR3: CASSRGNAYGYTF; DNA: TGTGCCAGCAGTAGGGGTAATGCCTATGGCTACACCTTC
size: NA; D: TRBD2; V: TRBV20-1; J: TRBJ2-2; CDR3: CSARRASGGSNTGELFF; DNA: TGCAGTGCTAGGAGGGCTAGCGGGGGCTCGAACACCGGGGAGCTGTTTTTT
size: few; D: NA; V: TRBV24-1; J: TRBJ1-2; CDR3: CATSDRNYGYTF; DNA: TGTGCCACCAGTGACCGGAACTATGGCTACACCTTC
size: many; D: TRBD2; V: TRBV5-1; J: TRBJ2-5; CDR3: CASSLAAGGQETQYF; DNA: TGCGCCAGCAGCTTGGCGGCGGGGGGGCAAGAGACCCAGTACTTC
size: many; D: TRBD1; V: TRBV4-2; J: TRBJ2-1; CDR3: CASSQTGTVEFEQFF; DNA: TGTGCCAGCAGCCAGACCGGGACAGTAGAATTTGAGCAGTTCTTC
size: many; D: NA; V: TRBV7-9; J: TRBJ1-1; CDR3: CASSLAISLRGEAFF; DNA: TGTGCCAGCAGCTTAGCCATTTCTTTACGGGGGGAAGCTTTCTTT